This entry describes one T cell receptor (beta chain). Assay: immunoSEQ multiplex PCR; the TCRdb copy retains only in-frame clones and omits some. The data show 100,000 to 120,000 clones, with 65% to 75% seen just once and around 23% held by the top ten. This sample was included in a study of shared clonotypes between healthy human individuals. This CDR3 has 17 amino acids. Germline CDR1 SGHVS, CDR2 FQNEAQ. V was shortened by 5 bases and J by 7 bases, with 23 bases between the two germline ends. The V gene is TRBV7-8, the J gene TRBJ2-2; no reliable D call. This clonotype was obtained from a woman in her thirties in good health. Input material: memory CD8+ T cells sorted from blood. Stated subset: CD45RO+ cells pooled with CCR7-negative TemRA cells. The CDR3 loop is CASSHRQSVILGGELFF. The CDR3 DNA reads as TGTGCCAGCAGCCATCGCCAAAGTGTCATTCTAGGCGGGGAGCTGTTTTTT. The full variable domain, its missing parts supplied by reference TRBV7-8 and TRBJ2-2, is GAGVSQSPRYKVAKRGQDVALRCDPISGHVSLFWYQQALGQGPEFLTYFQNEAQLDKSGLPSDRFFAERPEGSVSTLKIQRTQQEDSAVYLCASSHRQSVILGGELFFGEGSRLTVL.